One and the same sample provided the 11 T cell receptor beta chains below, sequenced in a study of Tregs in tolerant kidney transplant recipients. The method was immunoSEQ multiplex PCR; TCRdb's version includes in-frame clones alone and lacks a portion of them. The sample shows about 110,000 clones, around 90% of them seen only once. Sequencing used CD4+ T cells from blood, obtained before the transplant. These receptors were collected from a human donor who received a combined kidney and bone marrow transplant.

The V call is TRBV7-8, the J call TRBJ2-1; the match to TRBD2 covers 10 bases. This CDR3 is 15 amino acids long. The germline CDR1 and CDR2 sequences are SGHVS and FQNEAQ. Losses at the gene ends were 1 base for V and 4 bases for J; bases not matched to a gene: 1. The CDR3 DNA follows: TGTGCCAGCAGCTTAGGGACTAGCGGTTACAATGAGCAGTTCTTC. Its translation is CASSLGTSGYNEQFF.

This clone was seen a few times. The chain employs TRBV6-5 and TRBJ2-5; D may be TRBD2 (7 bases). The CDR3 sequence is 15 residues long. The germline CDR1 and CDR2 sequences are MNHEY and SVGAGI. V shed 1 base and J shed 5 bases, with 14 bases lying between them. Here the CDR3 DNA reads TGTGCCAGCAGTTACTGGGAGGGGGGCAAGGAGACCCAGTACTTC. Encoded protein: CASSYWEGGKETQYF.

V is TRBV28 and J is TRBJ1-5; no clear D. The germline V gene has CDR1 MDHEN and CDR2 SYDVKM. This CDR3 is built from 11 residues. V was shortened by 6 bases and J by 4 bases, with 4 bases between the two germline ends. CDR3 sequence reads: CASRENQPQHF. The CDR3, as DNA: TGTGCCAGCAGGGAGAATCAGCCCCAGCATTTT.

Written as DNA, the CDR3 is TGTGCCAGCAGTGAGACAGCAGCTAACTATGGCTACACCTTC. This encodes CASSETAANYGYTF. This chain uses TRBV6-4 with TRBJ1-2; the D gene is possibly TRBD1 (5 bases). Trimming cost V 3 bases and J 0 bases, with 8 bases left between them. Germline CDR1 MRHNA, CDR2 SNTAGT. The CDR3 covers 14 residues.

The rearrangement uses TRBV7-2 and TRBJ2-5; the match to TRBD2 covers 8 bases. CDR3 length equals 13 residues. Germline lookup yields CDR1 SGHTA and CDR2 FQGNSA. J was trimmed by 5 bases and V by 7 bases; bases with no gene match: 6. The CDR3 protein is CASTRTSSETQYF. DNA of the CDR3: TGTGCCAGCACCAGGACTAGCTCGGAGACCCAGTACTTC. The variable domain in full, completed from reference TRBV7-2 and TRBJ2-5, reads GAGVSQSPSNKVTEKGKDVELRCDPISGHTALYWYRQSLGQGLEFLIYFQGNSAPDKSGLPSDRFSAERTGGSVSTLTIQRTQQEDSAVYLCASTRTSSETQYFGPGTRLLVL.

The chain is built from TRBV5-1 and TRBJ2-1, with 11 bases identical to TRBD1. V lost 0 bases, J lost 2 bases, and 4 bases stayed unmatched. Germline V gene data show CDR1 as SGHRS and CDR2 as YFSETQ. This CDR3 is built from 17 residues. CDR3 coding DNA: TGCGCCAGCAGCTTGGGGCCGGGACAGGGGGCCTACAATGAGCAGTTCTTC. Protein sequence: CASSLGPGQGAYNEQFF.

This clone appeared a few times. This chain uses TRBV14 with TRBJ1-2; D gene unclear. Trimming left V 0 bases short and J 7 bases short, with 9 bases between. CDR3 length equals 13 residues. Per the germline V gene, CDR1 is SGHDN and CDR2 is FVKESK. CDR3 in DNA: TGTGCCAGCAGCCAAGATACGGGGTTTGGCTACACCTTC. It yields the protein CASSQDTGFGYTF.

The rearrangement joins TRBV5-1 to TRBJ2-5; D is unresolved. Looked up from germline, CDR1 is SGHRS and CDR2 is YFSETQ. This CDR3 comprises 15 residues. The ends were cut back, 0 bases at V and 3 bases at J, with 12 bases in the middle. The DNA of the CDR3 is TGCGCCAGCAGCTTGGCCCCGAGACACAAAGAGACCCAGTACTTC. Its protein product is CASSLAPRHKETQYF.

CDR3 protein: CASSESTGRLEAFF. CDR3 DNA sequence: TGCGCCAGCAGTGAGTCGACCGGCAGGCTTGAAGCTTTCTTT. The rearrangement joins TRBV10-1 to TRBJ1-1; D call uncertain. The CDR3 covers 14 residues. The V gene lost 0 bases and the J gene lost 7 bases, with 12 bases spanning the gap. The V gene's germline CDR1 is WNHNN and CDR2 SYGVQD (reference sequence).

The chain uses TRBV12-5 and TRBJ1-1; a possible D gene is TRBD1 (5 bases). The CDR3 is 13 amino acids. Trimming stripped 6 bases from V and 3 bases from J, with 11 bases between. Per germline, CDR1 LGHNT and CDR2 FRNRAP. The CDR3 here is CASGWGVDTEAFF. DNA of the CDR3: TGTGCTAGTGGCTGGGGGGTGGACACTGAAGCTTTCTTT. The variable domain in full, with the rest retrieved from reference TRBV12-5 and TRBJ1-1, is DARVTQTPRHKVTEMGQEVTMRCQPILGHNTVFWYRQTMMQGLELLAYFRNRAPLDDSGMPKDRFSAEMPDATLATLKIQPSEPRDSAVYFCASGWGVDTEAFFGQGTRLTVV.

The gene calls are TRBV5-1 and TRBJ2-3, with TRBD2 matching over 11 bases. Per germline, CDR1 SGHRS and CDR2 YFSETQ. The CDR3 has 16 amino acids. Unmatched junction bases numbered 4, after V lost 0 bases and J lost 4 bases. CDR3 bases: TGCGCCAGCAGCTTGGTAGCGGGGGGGATATCAGATACGCAGTATTTT. Encoded protein: CASSLVAGGISDTQYF.